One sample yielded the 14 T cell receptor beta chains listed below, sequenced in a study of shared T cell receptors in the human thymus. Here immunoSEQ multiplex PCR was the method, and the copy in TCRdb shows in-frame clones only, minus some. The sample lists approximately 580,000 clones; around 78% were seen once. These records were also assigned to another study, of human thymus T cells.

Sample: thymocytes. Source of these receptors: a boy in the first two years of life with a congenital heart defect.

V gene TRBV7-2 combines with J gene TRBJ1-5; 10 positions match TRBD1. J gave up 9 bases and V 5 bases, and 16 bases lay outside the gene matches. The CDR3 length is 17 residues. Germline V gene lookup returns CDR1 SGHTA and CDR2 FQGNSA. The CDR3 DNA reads TGTGCCAGCAGCCACCCCCGGGACAGGGGCCCTAAATCGCCCCAGCATTTT. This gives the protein CASSHPRDRGPKSPQHF.

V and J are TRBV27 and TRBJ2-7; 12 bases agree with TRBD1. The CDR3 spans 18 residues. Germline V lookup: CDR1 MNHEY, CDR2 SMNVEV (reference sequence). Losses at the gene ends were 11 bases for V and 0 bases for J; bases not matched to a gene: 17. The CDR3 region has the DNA TGTGCCTCCAAGTCCGGGACAGGGGGCGGCGGGAGCTCCTACGAGCAGTACTTC. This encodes CASKSGTGGGGSSYEQYF.

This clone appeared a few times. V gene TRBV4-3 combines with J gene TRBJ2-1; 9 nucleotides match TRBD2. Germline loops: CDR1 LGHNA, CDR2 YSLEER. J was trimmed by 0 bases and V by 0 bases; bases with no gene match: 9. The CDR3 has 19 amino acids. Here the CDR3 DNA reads TGCGCCAGCAGCCAAGAAGCGGGAGGCCCCTTAGGCTCCTACAATGAGCAGTTCTTC. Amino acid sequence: CASSQEAGGPLGSYNEQFF.

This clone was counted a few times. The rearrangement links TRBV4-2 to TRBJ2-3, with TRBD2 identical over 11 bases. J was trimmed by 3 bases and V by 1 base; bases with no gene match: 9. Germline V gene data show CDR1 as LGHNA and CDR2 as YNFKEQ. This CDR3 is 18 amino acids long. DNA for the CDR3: TGTGCCAGCAGCCAAGGGATCTCCACTAGCGGGAGTACAGATACGCAGTATTTT. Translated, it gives CASSQGISTSGSTDTQYF.

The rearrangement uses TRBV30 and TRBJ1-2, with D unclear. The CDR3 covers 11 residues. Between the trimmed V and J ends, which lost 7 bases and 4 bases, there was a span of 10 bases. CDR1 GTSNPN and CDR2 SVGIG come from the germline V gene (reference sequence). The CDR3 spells CASHRGYGYTF. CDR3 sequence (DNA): TGTGCCTCTCACCGGGGCTATGGCTACACCTTC.

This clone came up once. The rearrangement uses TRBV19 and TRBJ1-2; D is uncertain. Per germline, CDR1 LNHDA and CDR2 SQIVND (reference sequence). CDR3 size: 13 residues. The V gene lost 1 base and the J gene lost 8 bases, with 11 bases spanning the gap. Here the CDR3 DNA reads TGTGCCAGTAGTATAGGGACGGGCGGGGGCTACACCTTC. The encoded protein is CASSIGTGGGYTF.

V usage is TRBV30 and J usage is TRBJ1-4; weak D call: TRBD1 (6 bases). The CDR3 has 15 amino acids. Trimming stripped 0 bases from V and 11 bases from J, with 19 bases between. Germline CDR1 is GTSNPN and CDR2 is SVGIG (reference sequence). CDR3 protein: CAWSVSRGGIGKLFF. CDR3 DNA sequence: TGTGCCTGGAGTGTATCCCGGGGGGGCATCGGGAAACTGTTTTTT.

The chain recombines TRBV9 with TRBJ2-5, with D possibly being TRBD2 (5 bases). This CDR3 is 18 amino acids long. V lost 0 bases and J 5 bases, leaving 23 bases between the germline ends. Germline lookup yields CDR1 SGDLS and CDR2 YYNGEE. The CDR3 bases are TGTGCCAGCAGCGTAGGGAGGTCTACCGCGCCGGATGTGGAGACCCAGTACTTC. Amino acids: CASSVGRSTAPDVETQYF.

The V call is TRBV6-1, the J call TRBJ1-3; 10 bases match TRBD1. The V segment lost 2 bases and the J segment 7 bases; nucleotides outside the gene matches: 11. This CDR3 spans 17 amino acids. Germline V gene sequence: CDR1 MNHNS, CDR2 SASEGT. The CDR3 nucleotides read TGTGCCAGCAGTGAAAAGTGGGGCGACAGGGGGCGGAACACCATATATTTT. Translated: CASSEKWGDRGRNTIYF.

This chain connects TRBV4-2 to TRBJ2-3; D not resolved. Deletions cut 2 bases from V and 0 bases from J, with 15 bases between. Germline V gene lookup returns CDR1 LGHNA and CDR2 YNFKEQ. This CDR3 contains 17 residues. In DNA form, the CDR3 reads TGTGCCAGCAGCCAATCTTGTCAGGAATTCAGCACAGATACGCAGTATTTT. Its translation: CASSQSCQEFSTDTQYF.

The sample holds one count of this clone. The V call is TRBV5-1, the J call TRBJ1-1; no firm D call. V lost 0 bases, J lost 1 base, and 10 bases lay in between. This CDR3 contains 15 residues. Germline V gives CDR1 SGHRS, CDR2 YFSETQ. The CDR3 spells CASSLATDPNTEAFF. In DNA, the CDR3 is TGCGCCAGCAGCTTGGCCACAGATCCGAACACTGAAGCTTTCTTT.

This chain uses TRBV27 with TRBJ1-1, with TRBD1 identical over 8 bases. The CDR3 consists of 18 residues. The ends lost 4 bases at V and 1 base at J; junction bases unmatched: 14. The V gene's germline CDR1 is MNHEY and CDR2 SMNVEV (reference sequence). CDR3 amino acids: CASSSFLDRGKGNTEAFF. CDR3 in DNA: TGTGCCAGCAGTTCCTTCCTCGACAGGGGAAAGGGGAACACTGAAGCTTTCTTT.

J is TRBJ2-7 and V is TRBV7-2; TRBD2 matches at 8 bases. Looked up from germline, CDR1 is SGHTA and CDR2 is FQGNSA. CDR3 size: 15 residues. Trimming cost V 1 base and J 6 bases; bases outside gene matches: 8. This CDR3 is CASSLVFAGGSEQYF. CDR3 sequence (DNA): TGTGCCAGCAGCTTAGTTTTTGCGGGAGGCAGCGAGCAGTACTTC.

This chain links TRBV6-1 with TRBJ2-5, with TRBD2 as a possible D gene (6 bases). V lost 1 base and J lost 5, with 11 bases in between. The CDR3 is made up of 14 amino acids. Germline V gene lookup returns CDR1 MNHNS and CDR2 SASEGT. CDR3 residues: CASSEVSGRETQYF. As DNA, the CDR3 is TGTGCCAGCAGTGAAGTGTCAGGGAGGGAGACCCAGTACTTC.